This T cell receptor (beta chain) was found in a study of cytomegalovirus exposure and HLA in healthy donors. As for the study in general: T cells numbering around 190 million yielded some 100 million unique TCR beta sequences in an earlier analysis. Whole-study results and caveats: Accurate predictions that matched the HLA-A and HLA-B alleles of most subjects were reportedly made from TCR beta sequences. Donor immune exposure was known only as CMV serostatus.

It was with 60 Vbeta and 13 Jbeta primers that the PCR ran. Some clones are missing from TCRdb's copy, which holds only in-frame ones; the method was immunoSEQ multiplex PCR. This sample has some 100,000 clones, with 65% to 80% found just once. This clone was seen a handful of times. Its antigen is not identified. Its ends do not fully match the called genes, so a read error is possible. The CDR3 contains 15 residues. Germline CDR1 is SSHAT and CDR2 is FNYEAQ (reference sequence). The clonotype originates from a woman in her 70s in good health and CMV-seropositive. The chain uses TRBV7-7 and TRBJ2-2; possible D gene TRBD2, 5 bases. The specimen sequenced was PBMCs. CDR3 nucleotides: TGTGCTAGCAGCTTAGGGCTAGCAGCCACCGGGGAGCTGTTTTTT. Residues: CASSLGLAATGELFF.